This is a list of T cell receptor beta chains from one sample in a study of blood T cell repertoires in COVID-19. Sequenced by immunoSEQ multiplex PCR; TCRdb stores in-frame clones only, minus some. The sample holds about 73,000 clones; approximately 83% are singletons and the top ten take under 30%. Sequenced: peripheral blood. The receptors here all came from a human donor in a cohort sampled during active COVID-19. Both conserved end residues are part of each CDR3. The order of the fields is clone size, D gene, J gene, V gene, CDR3 protein, CDR3 DNA. D genes are given only for firm matches. Some rows have no size entry. The others give once, few or many, or a class for an expanded clone.

abundance: -; d_gene: -; j_gene: TRBJ1-1; v_gene: TRBV4-3; CDR3aa: CASSPRGMGMNTEAFF; CDR3nt: TGCGCCAGCAGCCCTCGGGGGATGGGGATGAACACTGAAGCTTTCTTT
abundance: -; d_gene: TRBD1; j_gene: TRBJ2-7; v_gene: TRBV5-1; CDR3aa: CASSRTGSSYEQYF; CDR3nt: TGCGCCAGCAGCAGGACAGGGTCTTCCTACGAGCAGTACTTC
abundance: -; d_gene: -; j_gene: TRBJ2-7; v_gene: TRBV5-4; CDR3aa: CASSPRGRAGNEQYF; CDR3nt: TGTGCCAGCAGCCCCCGAGGCAGGGCGGGAAACGAGCAGTACTTC
abundance: -; d_gene: -; j_gene: TRBJ2-2; v_gene: TRBV10-3; CDR3aa: CAINLRGGVTGELFF; CDR3nt: TGTGCCATCAACCTGAGGGGGGGCGTCACCGGGGAGCTGTTTTTT
abundance: -; d_gene: -; j_gene: TRBJ2-3; v_gene: TRBV2; CDR3aa: CASSEEAVDTQYF; CDR3nt: TGTGCCAGCAGTGAAGAAGCCGTAGATACGCAGTATTTT
abundance: -; d_gene: -; j_gene: TRBJ1-5; v_gene: TRBV11-1; CDR3aa: CASSSGDQPQHF; CDR3nt: TGTGCCAGCAGTTCCGGGGATCAGCCCCAGCATTTT
abundance: -; d_gene: TRBD2; j_gene: TRBJ2-3; v_gene: TRBV9; CDR3aa: CASSVAGGPGTDTQYF; CDR3nt: TGTGCCAGCAGCGTAGCGGGGGGGCCGGGCACAGATACGCAGTATTTT
abundance: -; d_gene: TRBD2; j_gene: TRBJ2-1; v_gene: TRBV18; CDR3aa: CASSPPRLAGMSSYNEQFF; CDR3nt: TGTGCCAGCTCACCACCGAGACTAGCGGGCATGAGCTCCTACAATGAGCAGTTCTTC
abundance: -; d_gene: TRBD1; j_gene: TRBJ1-2; v_gene: TRBV5-4; CDR3aa: CASSLGTGQGHYGYTF; CDR3nt: TGTGCCAGCAGCTTGGGTACGGGACAGGGACACTATGGCTACACCTTC
abundance: once; d_gene: -; j_gene: TRBJ1-2; v_gene: TRBV27; CDR3aa: CASGRGAANYGYTF; CDR3nt: TGTGCCAGCGGGCGGGGGGCCGCTAACTATGGCTACACCTTC
abundance: -; d_gene: -; j_gene: TRBJ1-3; v_gene: TRBV2; CDR3aa: CASSGRADSGNTIYF; CDR3nt: TGTGCCAGCAGTGGGAGGGCAGACTCTGGAAACACCATATATTTT
abundance: -; d_gene: TRBD1; j_gene: TRBJ2-7; v_gene: TRBV4-1; CDR3aa: CASSQIRPKQGQGYYEQYF; CDR3nt: TGCGCCAGCAGCCAAATTAGACCGAAACAGGGACAGGGGTACTACGAGCAGTACTTC
abundance: -; d_gene: -; j_gene: TRBJ1-5; v_gene: TRBV28; CDR3aa: CASSPEWDSNQPQHF; CDR3nt: TGTGCCAGCAGTCCAGAGTGGGACTCAAATCAGCCCCAGCATTTT
abundance: -; d_gene: -; j_gene: TRBJ2-2; v_gene: TRBV7-8; CDR3aa: CASSVGGVTGELFF; CDR3nt: TGTGCCAGCAGCGTTGGGGGCGTAACCGGGGAGCTGTTTTTT
abundance: -; d_gene: TRBD1; j_gene: TRBJ1-5; v_gene: TRBV23-1; CDR3aa: CASSPVQKGALLNQPQHF; CDR3nt: TGCGCCAGCAGTCCCGTCCAGAAGGGGGCTCTCCTCAATCAGCCCCAGCATTTT
abundance: -; d_gene: -; j_gene: TRBJ1-6; v_gene: TRBV6-2/TRBV6-3; CDR3aa: CASSYSGTAYNSPLHF; CDR3nt: TGTGCCAGCAGTTACTCCGGTACAGCCTATAATTCACCCCTCCACTTT
abundance: -; d_gene: TRBD2; j_gene: TRBJ2-7; v_gene: TRBV4-1; CDR3aa: CASSPRGSGGSYEQYF; CDR3nt: TGCGCCAGCAGCCCCCGCGGTAGCGGGGGGTCCTACGAGCAGTACTTC
abundance: -; d_gene: -; j_gene: TRBJ2-7; v_gene: TRBV4-1; CDR3aa: CASSQDRGSPLSYEQYF; CDR3nt: TGCGCCAGCAGCCAAGATCGAGGGTCCCCTCTCTCCTACGAGCAGTACTTC
abundance: -; d_gene: TRBD2; j_gene: TRBJ2-4; v_gene: TRBV7-3; CDR3aa: CASTKTNPGGGARAKNIQYF; CDR3nt: TGTGCCAGCACTAAAACCAACCCCGGCGGGGGGGCGCGAGCCAAAAACATTCAGTACTTC
abundance: -; d_gene: TRBD2; j_gene: TRBJ2-5; v_gene: TRBV5-4; CDR3aa: CASSTTSGKPWGTQYF; CDR3nt: TGTGCCAGCAGCACGACTAGCGGGAAACCCTGGGGGACCCAGTACTTC
abundance: medium-sized; d_gene: -; j_gene: TRBJ1-1; v_gene: TRBV28; CDR3aa: CAGGRGGPSMNTEAFF; CDR3nt: TGTGCCGGGGGACGCGGGGGTCCCTCCATGAACACTGAAGCTTTCTTT
abundance: -; d_gene: -; j_gene: TRBJ2-5; v_gene: TRBV4-3; CDR3aa: CASSRQRGETQYF; CDR3nt: TGCGCCAGCAGCCGACAGAGGGGGGAGACCCAGTACTTC
abundance: -; d_gene: TRBD2; j_gene: TRBJ2-5; v_gene: TRBV19; CDR3aa: CASSIWGEGETQYF; CDR3nt: TGTGCCAGTAGTATATGGGGGGAGGGTGAGACCCAGTACTTC
abundance: -; d_gene: TRBD2; j_gene: TRBJ2-2; v_gene: TRBV5-4; CDR3aa: CASSLDGVAGGPGELFF; CDR3nt: TGTGCCAGCAGCTTGGATGGCGTAGCGGGGGGTCCCGGGGAGCTGTTTTTT
abundance: -; d_gene: TRBD1; j_gene: TRBJ1-4; v_gene: TRBV5-6; CDR3aa: CASSLRGPPHEKLFF; CDR3nt: TGTGCCAGCAGCTTGAGGGGGCCTCCACATGAAAAACTGTTTTTT
abundance: -; d_gene: TRBD1; j_gene: TRBJ1-4; v_gene: TRBV4-1; CDR3aa: CASSHTGTASDEKLFF; CDR3nt: TGCGCCAGCAGCCATACAGGGACAGCCTCAGACGAAAAACTGTTTTTT
abundance: -; d_gene: -; j_gene: TRBJ1-2; v_gene: TRBV4-2; CDR3aa: CASSQVSSRGDYGYTF; CDR3nt: TGTGCCAGCAGCCAAGTTTCTTCTCGGGGGGACTATGGCTACACCTTC
abundance: -; d_gene: TRBD1; j_gene: TRBJ2-5; v_gene: TRBV10-2; CDR3aa: CASSEPAGGETQYF; CDR3nt: TGCGCCAGCAGTGAGCCTGCAGGGGGAGAGACCCAGTACTTC
abundance: -; d_gene: TRBD2; j_gene: TRBJ2-1; v_gene: TRBV29-1; CDR3aa: CSVPGPGAERGGSYNEQFF; CDR3nt: TGCAGCGTCCCTGGCCCCGGGGCAGAGCGGGGGGGTTCCTACAATGAGCAGTTCTTC
abundance: -; d_gene: -; j_gene: TRBJ1-5; v_gene: TRBV5-1; CDR3aa: CASSLGGAGQPQHF; CDR3nt: TGCGCCAGCAGCTTGGGTGGGGCCGGGCAGCCCCAGCATTTT
abundance: -; d_gene: -; j_gene: TRBJ2-3; v_gene: TRBV7-9; CDR3aa: CASSLRVGSTDTQYF; CDR3nt: TGTGCCAGCAGCTTACGGGTCGGTAGCACAGATACGCAGTATTTT
abundance: -; d_gene: TRBD1; j_gene: TRBJ2-7; v_gene: TRBV14; CDR3aa: CASSRDRGAYEQYF; CDR3nt: TGTGCCAGCAGCCGGGACAGGGGGGCCTACGAGCAGTACTTC
abundance: -; d_gene: TRBD2; j_gene: TRBJ2-7; v_gene: TRBV6-6; CDR3aa: CASTYFPGLGSYEQYF; CDR3nt: TGTGCCAGCACCTACTTCCCGGGACTAGGCTCCTACGAGCAGTACTTC
abundance: -; d_gene: -; j_gene: TRBJ2-2; v_gene: TRBV7-3; CDR3aa: CASSPLVAGQNTGELFF; CDR3nt: TGTGCCAGCAGCCCCCTGGTGGCGGGGCAGAACACCGGGGAGCTGTTTTTT
abundance: -; d_gene: -; j_gene: TRBJ2-3; v_gene: TRBV24-1; CDR3aa: CATSDVQGFGTQYF; CDR3nt: TGTGCCACCAGTGATGTACAGGGTTTCGGTACGCAGTATTTT
abundance: -; d_gene: TRBD2; j_gene: TRBJ2-1; v_gene: TRBV7-3; CDR3aa: CASSQSGGKDNEQFF; CDR3nt: TGTGCCAGCAGCCAAAGCGGGGGGAAGGATAATGAGCAGTTCTTC
abundance: -; d_gene: -; j_gene: TRBJ1-1; v_gene: TRBV21-1; CDR3aa: CASSQNDPGTQGHKTEAFF; CDR3nt: TGTGCCAGCAGCCAAAATGACCCGGGCACACAGGGGCATAAGACTGAAGCTTTCTTT
abundance: -; d_gene: -; j_gene: TRBJ2-2; v_gene: TRBV5-1; CDR3aa: CASSPGREISGELFF; CDR3nt: TGCGCCAGCAGCCCTGGCAGGGAAATAAGCGGGGAGCTGTTTTTT
abundance: -; d_gene: -; j_gene: TRBJ1-4; v_gene: TRBV5-1; CDR3aa: CASSSGGPNEKLFF; CDR3nt: TGCGCCAGCAGCTCGGGGGGGCCTAATGAAAAACTGTTTTTT
abundance: -; d_gene: TRBD1; j_gene: TRBJ2-1; v_gene: TRBV7-3; CDR3aa: CASSRDSPDNEQFF; CDR3nt: TGTGCCAGCAGCCGGGACAGCCCAGACAATGAGCAGTTCTTC
abundance: -; d_gene: -; j_gene: TRBJ2-7; v_gene: TRBV6-2/TRBV6-3; CDR3aa: CASSYRESYEQYF; CDR3nt: TGTGCCAGCAGTTATCGGGAATCCTACGAGCAGTACTTC
abundance: -; d_gene: TRBD1; j_gene: TRBJ1-2; v_gene: TRBV5-6; CDR3aa: CASSFPGTEYYGYTF; CDR3nt: TGTGCCAGCAGCTTTCCCGGGACAGAATACTATGGCTACACCTTC
abundance: -; d_gene: -; j_gene: TRBJ1-2; v_gene: TRBV28; CDR3aa: CASSLGIPYGYTF; CDR3nt: TGTGCCAGCAGTTTAGGCATCCCCTATGGCTACACCTTC
abundance: -; d_gene: -; j_gene: TRBJ2-7; v_gene: TRBV12-3/TRBV12-4; CDR3aa: CASSLQSDYEQYF; CDR3nt: TGTGCCAGCAGTTTACAGTCAGACTACGAGCAGTACTTC
abundance: -; d_gene: -; j_gene: TRBJ1-2; v_gene: TRBV28; CDR3aa: CASSLGQWEGYTF; CDR3nt: TGTGCCAGCAGTTTAGGACAGTGGGAAGGCTACACCTTC
abundance: -; d_gene: TRBD2; j_gene: TRBJ2-7; v_gene: TRBV6-5; CDR3aa: CASSYKASGTYEQYF; CDR3nt: TGTGCCAGCAGTTACAAGGCTAGCGGGACCTACGAGCAGTACTTC
abundance: -; d_gene: TRBD2; j_gene: TRBJ2-7; v_gene: TRBV18; CDR3aa: CASSRSGGGSYEQYF; CDR3nt: TGTGCCAGCTCTCGTAGCGGGGGGGGCTCCTACGAGCAGTACTTC
abundance: -; d_gene: TRBD1; j_gene: TRBJ1-5; v_gene: TRBV19; CDR3aa: CASSMDRDGQPQHF; CDR3nt: TGTGCCAGTAGTATGGACAGGGATGGTCAGCCCCAGCATTTT
abundance: -; d_gene: -; j_gene: TRBJ1-1; v_gene: TRBV4-1; CDR3aa: CASSQAASTEAFF; CDR3nt: TGCGCCAGCAGCCAAGCCGCCAGCACTGAAGCTTTCTTT
abundance: many; d_gene: -; j_gene: TRBJ2-7; v_gene: TRBV18; CDR3aa: CASSPPAGAPYEQYF; CDR3nt: TGTGCCAGCTCACCACCAGCAGGGGCCCCCTACGAGCAGTACTTC
abundance: few; d_gene: -; j_gene: TRBJ1-6; v_gene: TRBV14; CDR3aa: CASSQDYRVSPLHF; CDR3nt: TGTGCCAGCAGCCAAGATTACAGGGTTTCACCCCTCCACTTT
abundance: once; d_gene: TRBD1; j_gene: TRBJ2-5; v_gene: TRBV24-1; CDR3aa: CATSDPGTGAGWGTQYF; CDR3nt: TGTGCCACCAGTGATCCCGGGACAGGGGCCGGGTGGGGGACCCAGTACTTC
abundance: -; d_gene: -; j_gene: TRBJ2-2; v_gene: TRBV11-1; CDR3aa: CASSFGQGYTGELFF; CDR3nt: TGTGCCAGCAGCTTTGGCCAGGGGTACACCGGGGAGCTGTTTTTT
abundance: -; d_gene: -; j_gene: TRBJ2-3; v_gene: TRBV18; CDR3aa: CASSPRLRLITDTQYF; CDR3nt: TGTGCCAGCTCACCAAGGTTGAGACTGATCACAGATACGCAGTATTTT
abundance: once; d_gene: -; j_gene: TRBJ1-5; v_gene: TRBV19; CDR3aa: CASSAQGSNQPQHF; CDR3nt: TGTGCCAGTAGTGCACAGGGTAGCAATCAGCCCCAGCATTTT